These 20 T cell receptor beta chains share one sample of origin, sequenced in a study of blood T cells in healthy people across ages. Alongside a J-beta primer mix, a sample-barcoded 5' primer served in a second PCR lasting about 6 to 12 cycles. MiXCR was run by TCRdb on the 5' RACE reads, yielding one entry per CDR3 protein. This table holds some 640,000 distinct CDR3 sequences, around 31% found once. The material sequenced was blood. These TCRs come from an elderly woman in good health.

The chain recombines TRBV6-6 with TRBJ1-1, with D possibly being TRBD1 (6 bases). V was shortened by 5 bases and J by 4 bases, with 11 bases between the two germline ends. The CDR3 runs 13 residues. CDR1 is MNHNY, CDR2 SVGAGI, per germline (reference sequence). CDR3 residues: CASSQGFTTEAFF. CDR3 DNA sequence: TGTGCCAGCAGTCAGGGGTTTACCACTGAAGCTTTCTTT.

The rearrangement joins TRBV4-2 to TRBJ1-1; 7 bases line up with TRBD1. CDR3 length equals 14 residues. After removal of 2 bases from V and 7 bases from J, the junction contained 7 bases not matched to a gene. Per the germline V gene, CDR1 is LGHNA and CDR2 is YNFKEQ. CDR3 sequence (DNA): TGTGCCAGCAGCCAAACCGCCGGGACAGTTGAAGCTTTCTTT. It encodes CASSQTAGTVEAFF.

Ten or more counts support this clonotype. The rearrangement uses TRBV20-1 and TRBJ2-5, with 10 bases fitting TRBD2. Germline V gives CDR1 DFQATT, CDR2 SNEGSKA (reference sequence). J lost 3 bases, V lost 1 base, and 5 bases had no gene match. This CDR3 contains 15 residues. The CDR3 spells CSARVSGGPKETQYF. CDR3 sequence (DNA): TGCAGTGCTAGAGTTAGCGGGGGGCCGAAAGAGACCCAGTACTTC.

This chain links TRBV21-1 with TRBJ2-7; TRBD1, the table's D call, lacks a check against the DNA. TRBV21-1 is noted as a pseudogene. The CDR3 is made up of 16 amino acids. The CDR3 spells CASSRTGGRMAQGQYF. The CDR3, as DNA: TGTGCCAGCAGTCGGACAGGGGGGCGGATGGCGCAAGGGCAGTACTTC.

A remark on this clonotype: Since a much larger clone is just one base distant, this may be a read error. The CDR3 end shows no conserved phenylalanine or tryptophan, and so a read error is likely. Here the CDR3 DNA reads TGTGCCAGCAGCTTGGCCAGAGCTAGCCGCACAGATACGCAGTATGTT. Amino acid sequence: CASSLARASRTDTQYV. The chain employs TRBV5-6 and TRBJ2-3, with D possibly being TRBD2 (5 bases). The CDR3 contains 16 residues. Germline-derived CDR1 and CDR2 are SGHDT and YYEEEE. V lost 0 bases, J lost 1 base, and 12 bases lay in between.

With regard to this clonotype: This may be a read error: a much more frequent sequence differs by one nucleotide. The conserved phenylalanine or tryptophan is not found at the CDR3 terminus, so this likely reflects a read error. This chain joins TRBV5-5 and TRBJ1-1; D might be TRBD1 (5 bases). The germline V and J ends were trimmed by 3 bases and 7 bases, with 13 bases remaining between them. Per germline, CDR1 SGHKS and CDR2 YYEKEE (reference sequence). This CDR3 contains 13 residues. CDR3 DNA sequence: TGTGCCAGCAGCTGGAGTGGGGCTGGTGAAGCTTTCTTG. Amino acids: CASSWSGAGEAFL.

The J gene is TRBJ2-7, the V gene TRBV20-1; D is ambiguous. The germline CDR1 and CDR2 sequences are DFQATT and SNEGSKA (reference sequence). This CDR3 spans 13 amino acids. V lost 3 bases and J 0 bases, leaving 9 bases between the germline ends. CDR3 sequence (DNA): TGCAGTGCTAGTAGTCAGAACTCCTACGAGCAGTACTTC. Residues: CSASSQNSYEQYF.

Many counts were recorded for this clonotype. The chain has TRBV7-2 and TRBJ1-2; D is undetermined. V was trimmed by 0 bases and J by 4 bases, leaving 15 bases between them. Germline CDR1 reads SGHTA; CDR2 reads FQGNSA. The length of the CDR3 is 16 residues. The CDR3 protein is CASSLAGSDLPYGYTF. In DNA form, the CDR3 reads TGTGCCAGCAGCTTAGCCGGCAGCGACCTTCCCTATGGCTACACCTTC.

With regard to this clonotype: This could be a read error, since a much larger clone is one nucleotide away. CDR3 sequence reads: CAIMGARDTDTRYF. CDR3 coding DNA: TGTGCCATTATGGGGGCCCGAGACACAGATACGCGGTATTTT. The chain links TRBV28 to TRBJ2-3, with D possibly being TRBD1 (6 bases). The CDR3 sequence is 14 residues long. Germline CDR1 is MDHEN and CDR2 is SYDVKM. The full variable domain, in which reference TRBV28 and TRBJ2-3 provide the parts outside the CDR3, is DVKVTQSSRYLVKRTGEKVFLECVQDMDHENMFWYRQDPGLGLRLIYFSYDVKMKEKGDIPEGYSVSREKKERFSLILESASTNQTSMYLCAIMGARDTDTRYFGPGTRLTVL.

The genes are TRBV5-1 and TRBJ2-5, with TRBD1 as a possible D gene (6 bases). V lost 0 bases to trimming and J lost 11 bases, with 20 bases between them. CDR1 is SGHRS, CDR2 YFSETQ, per germline. The CDR3 totals 15 residues. The CDR3 loop reads CASSLGGTRNNEQYF. The DNA for the CDR3 is TGCGCCAGCAGCTTGGGTGGGACACGTAACAATGAGCAGTACTTC.

This clonotype appeared a single time. A much larger clonotype is one base distant, so this may be a read error. The V call is TRBV6-5, the J call TRBJ2-5; D is unclear. The DNA end is a closer match to TRBJ2-7, so the J assignment may be wrong. Germline-derived CDR1 and CDR2 are MNHEY and SVGAGI. The CDR3 is 14 amino acids. CDR3 sequence: CTSSYGQLRAEQYF. In DNA, the CDR3 is TGTACCAGCAGTTACGGGCAGCTTCGGGCCGAGCAGTACTTC.

This clonotype occurred many times. The V and J genes are TRBV9 and TRBJ2-1; TRBD2 aligns across 10 bases. Germline CDR1 and CDR2: SGDLS and YYNGEE. This CDR3 has 15 amino acids. Trimming removed 2 bases from V and 9 bases from J; junction bases left unmatched: 8. This CDR3 is CASSVLAGGLAEQFF. CDR3 DNA: TGTGCCAGCAGCGTGTTAGCGGGGGGACTTGCTGAGCAGTTCTTC.

This clonotype was seen only a few times. The rearrangement uses TRBV7-2 and TRBJ1-2; no reliable D call. V was pared by 1 base and J by 5 bases, with 11 bases between. Per germline, CDR1 SGHTA and CDR2 FQGNSA. This CDR3 region has 14 residues. CDR3 nucleotides: TGTGCCAGCAGCTTAGAGGCGGCAGAATATGGCTACACCTTC. This translates into CASSLEAAEYGYTF. Full variable domain (missing parts from reference TRBV7-2 and TRBJ1-2): GAGVSQSPSNKVTEKGKDVELRCDPISGHTALYWYRQSLGQGLEFLIYFQGNSAPDKSGLPSDRFSAERTGGSVSTLTIQRTQQEDSAVYLCASSLEAAEYGYTFGSGTRLTVV.

On this clonotype itself: It is likely a read error, because the conserved phenylalanine at the end of the CDR3 is missing. The limits of the CDR3 on the DNA are not certain, so only TCRdb's listed CDR3 is given. J is TRBJ1-1 and V is TRBV9. From germline, CDR1 is SGDLS and CDR2 YYNGEE. The CDR3 is 15 amino acids in total, end residues counted. Here the CDR3 reads CASSTRQERTLKLSS.

This clonotype has ten or more counts. This chain uses TRBV7-2 with TRBJ2-2; no firm D call. The CDR3 is 13 residues long. Per germline, CDR1 SGHTA and CDR2 FQGNSA. V dropped 10 bases and J dropped 6 bases, with 15 bases sitting between them. CDR3 DNA: TGTGCCACCGAAAGAGTTGCTTCCGGGGAGCTGTTTTTT. It yields the protein CATERVASGELFF.

The V and J genes are TRBV15 and TRBJ1-5; D not certain. The CDR3 runs to 16 residues. V was trimmed by 0 bases and J by 2 bases, leaving 11 bases between them. CDR1 is LNHNV, CDR2 YYDKDF, per germline (reference sequence). CDR3 coding DNA: TGTGCCACCAGCAGAGATCCCCGCGGGGGCAATCAGCCCCAGCATTTT. It codes for CATSRDPRGGNQPQHF.

As for this clonotype: A read error is possible here, since a much larger clone lies one base away. V usage is TRBV7-6 and J usage is TRBJ2-3; D not resolved. The CDR3 is 13 residues long. Germline CDR1 and CDR2: SGHVS and FNYEAQ. The CDR3 DNA sequence: TGTGCCAGCAGCCCCTTCTCTACAGATACGCGGTATTTT. Translation: CASSPFSTDTRYF.

This clonotype was observed at least ten times. The gene calls are TRBV25-1 and TRBJ1-2; D may be TRBD1 (6 bases). This CDR3 spans 13 amino acids. The ends were cut back, 6 bases at V and 8 bases at J, with 16 bases in the middle. Per the germline V gene, CDR1 is MGHDK and CDR2 is SYGVNS. The CDR3, as DNA: TGTGCCAGCAGAGACCTACAGGGTTCGGGCTACACCTTC. Translating it yields CASRDLQGSGYTF.

This clonotype was seen more than once but under ten times. Just one base apart from a much larger clone, this may be a read error. This chain joins TRBV5-1 and TRBJ2-1; TRBD2 matches 8 bases. The J call could be wrong; TRBJ2-7 is a better fit for the DNA end. CDR1 and CDR2 (germline): SGHRS, YFSETQ. The CDR3 consists of 16 residues. CDR3 sequence reads: CASSRSGANSYNEQYF. CDR3 nucleotides: TGCGCCAGCAGCCGTAGCGGGGCGAACTCCTACAATGAGCAGTACTTC.

The sample holds a few counts of this clonotype. This rearrangement joins TRBV18 to TRBJ1-2; a possible D gene is TRBD1 (6 bases). The V end lost 2 bases, the J end lost 2 bases, and 12 bases lay between the germline ends. The CDR3 is 15 amino acids. CDR1 is KGHSH and CDR2 is LQKENI in the germline V gene. The CDR3, as DNA: TGTGCCAGCTCACCATTTACACAGGGCAACTATGGCTACACCTTC. It is translated as CASSPFTQGNYGYTF.